These T cell receptor beta chains were read from a single sample in a study of T cell changes during pregnancy in multiple sclerosis. Sequencing used immunoSEQ multiplex PCR; TCRdb keeps in-frame clones, though not all of them. The sample gives roughly 38,000 clones, 90% to 95% of which show up once; 0.4% to 0.6% is in the top ten. The material sequenced was CD4+ T cells from peripheral blood mononuclear cells, taken in the second trimester of pregnancy. These receptor sequences come from a female donor in good health, enrolled as a control in a pregnancy study. Each CDR3 is given without its conserved first and last residue. Rows may omit the clone size; those that give it use once, few, many or a size class.

cdr3_aa,v_call,j_call,clone_size
ASSFRMGGLTEAF,TRBV5-5,TRBJ1-1,-
ASSSQGAGYGYT,TRBV5-4,TRBJ1-2,-
ASSRGPNYGYT,TRBV6-1,TRBJ1-2,-
ASSKQGGTPYEQY,TRBV5-1,TRBJ2-7,-
AGKKEDRPGSPLH,TRBV30,TRBJ1-6,-
AISEFGWGGQDNQPQH,TRBV10-3,TRBJ1-5,-
ASSVRQGGYNEQF,TRBV6-1,TRBJ2-1,-
ASSPPGLASETQY,TRBV18,TRBJ2-5,-
ASSIPQGARTEAF,TRBV19,TRBJ1-1,-
AWSVQGAPEAF,TRBV30,TRBJ1-1,few
ASSLWVSGATEAF,TRBV27,TRBJ1-1,-
ASTTGKDGYT,TRBV6-1,TRBJ1-2,-
ASSYSVVSGDGYT,TRBV6-5,TRBJ1-2,-
ASSEFSPSGRAGETQY,TRBV6-1,TRBJ2-5,-
ASYKQGSTDTQY,TRBV5-1,TRBJ2-3,-
ASSMETSGTSTDTQY,TRBV19,TRBJ2-3,-
ASSPGVDTQY,TRBV10-2,TRBJ2-3,-
ASSSGTAFTEAF,TRBV28,TRBJ1-1,-
ASSSQAYEQY,TRBV5-1,TRBJ2-7,once
ATGTGPYNEQF,TRBV5-4,TRBJ2-1,few
ASSSQGLDTEAF,TRBV2,TRBJ1-1,-
ASSFLLGRQGGYEQY,TRBV7-6,TRBJ2-7,once
AISESRAVRGYT,TRBV10-3,TRBJ1-2,-
AWSGTGTFYEQY,TRBV30,TRBJ2-7,-
ASSRGSSGNTIY,TRBV19,TRBJ1-3,-
ASRDSSGNTIY,TRBV2,TRBJ1-3,-
ASSPHGAVNEQF,TRBV25-1,TRBJ2-1,-
ASSPTNSGRGYNEQF,TRBV18,TRBJ2-1,-
ASSLIQGGANVLT,TRBV28,TRBJ2-6,-
ASRTPAGGVLEQF,TRBV27,TRBJ2-1,-
ASSLTRAPRMNTEAF,TRBV5-6,TRBJ1-1,once
ASSLSASGFPYEQY,TRBV7-8,TRBJ2-7,-
ASSPDSFYGYT,TRBV25-1,TRBJ1-2,once
ASSFGQSNQPQH,TRBV27,TRBJ1-5,-
ASREGIWDTEAF,TRBV6-5,TRBJ1-1,-
ASSLATPPESNTEAF,TRBV11-1,TRBJ1-1,-
ASSKTPSGGEETQY,TRBV21-1,TRBJ2-5,-
ASSLAGVNVGGYT,TRBV27,TRBJ1-2,-
ASSLGQPGHAYT,TRBV5-1,TRBJ1-2,-
ASSQDVRDSANVLT,TRBV14,TRBJ2-6,-
ASSQVASGSSENEQF,TRBV4-2,TRBJ2-1,-
ASSLGGGEPYNEQF,TRBV7-2,TRBJ2-1,-
ASSLSPTSGVNTGELF,TRBV7-6,TRBJ2-2,-
ASSSYQGRGADTQY,TRBV13,TRBJ2-3,-
AISDDGRGTNTGELF,TRBV10-3,TRBJ2-2,-
ASKVGLAGGDTQY,TRBV27,TRBJ2-3,-
ASSFGGSFADTQY,TRBV5-4,TRBJ2-3,-
ASSLRTGGPDTEQY,TRBV5-1,TRBJ2-7,-
ASCSLAGDSYEQY,TRBV18,TRBJ2-7,-
ASTIGQGAGAF,TRBV7-9,TRBJ1-1,-
ASSPRTGSYEQY,TRBV7-8,TRBJ2-7,-
ASSTQGADTQY,TRBV7-8,TRBJ2-3,-
ASSLGGTGTDSPLH,TRBV11-2,TRBJ1-6,few
ASRAGNYNYGYT,TRBV2,TRBJ1-2,-
ASSLGEGVGRGEQY,TRBV7-9,TRBJ2-7,-